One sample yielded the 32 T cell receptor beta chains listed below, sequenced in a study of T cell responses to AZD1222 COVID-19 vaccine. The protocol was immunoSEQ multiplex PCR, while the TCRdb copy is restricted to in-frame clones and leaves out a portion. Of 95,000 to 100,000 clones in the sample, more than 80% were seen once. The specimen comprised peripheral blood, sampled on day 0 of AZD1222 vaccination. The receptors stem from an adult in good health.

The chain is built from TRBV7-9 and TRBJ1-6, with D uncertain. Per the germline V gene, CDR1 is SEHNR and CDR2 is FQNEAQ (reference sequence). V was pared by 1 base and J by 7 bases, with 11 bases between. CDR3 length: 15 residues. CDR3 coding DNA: TGTGCCAGCAGCTTAGAAGGGCAGGCGAATTCACCCCTCCACTTT. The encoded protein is CASSLEGQANSPLHF.

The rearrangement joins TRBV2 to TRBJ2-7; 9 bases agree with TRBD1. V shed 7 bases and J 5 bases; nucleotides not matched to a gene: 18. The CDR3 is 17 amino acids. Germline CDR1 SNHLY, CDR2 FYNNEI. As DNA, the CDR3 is TGTGCCAGCACCAAAAACGACCAAGGGGGACAGGGTAACGAGCAGTACTTC. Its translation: CASTKNDQGGQGNEQYF.

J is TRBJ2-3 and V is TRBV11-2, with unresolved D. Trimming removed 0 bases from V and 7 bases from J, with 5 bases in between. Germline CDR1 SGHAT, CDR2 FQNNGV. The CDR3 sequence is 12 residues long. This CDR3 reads CASSLELYTQYF. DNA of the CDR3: TGTGCCAGCAGCTTAGAATTGTATACGCAGTATTTT.

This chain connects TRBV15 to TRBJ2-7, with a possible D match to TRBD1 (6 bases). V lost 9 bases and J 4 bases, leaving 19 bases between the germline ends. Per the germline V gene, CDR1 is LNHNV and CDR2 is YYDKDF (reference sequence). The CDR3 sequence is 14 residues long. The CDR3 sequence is CATSVDRGGYEQYF. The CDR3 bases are TGTGCCACAAGCGTGGACAGAGGGGGTTACGAGCAGTACTTC.

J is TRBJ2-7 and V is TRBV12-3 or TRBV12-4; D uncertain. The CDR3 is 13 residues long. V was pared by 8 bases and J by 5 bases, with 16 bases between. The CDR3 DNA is TGTGCCAGCGGCCACCTTTTGAGCGACGAGCAGTACTTC. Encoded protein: CASGHLLSDEQYF.

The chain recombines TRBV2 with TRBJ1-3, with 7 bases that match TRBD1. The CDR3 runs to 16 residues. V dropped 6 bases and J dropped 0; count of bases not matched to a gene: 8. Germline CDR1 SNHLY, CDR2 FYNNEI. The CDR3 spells CASSLRRDSSGNTIYF. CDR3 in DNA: TGTGCCAGCAGCTTGAGAAGGGACAGCTCTGGAAACACCATATATTTT.

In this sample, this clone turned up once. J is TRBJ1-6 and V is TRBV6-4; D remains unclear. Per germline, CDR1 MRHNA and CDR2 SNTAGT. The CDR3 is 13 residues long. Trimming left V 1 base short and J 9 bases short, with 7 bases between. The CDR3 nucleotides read TGTGCCAGCAGTGACTTACCAGGTTCACCCCTCCACTTT. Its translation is CASSDLPGSPLHF.

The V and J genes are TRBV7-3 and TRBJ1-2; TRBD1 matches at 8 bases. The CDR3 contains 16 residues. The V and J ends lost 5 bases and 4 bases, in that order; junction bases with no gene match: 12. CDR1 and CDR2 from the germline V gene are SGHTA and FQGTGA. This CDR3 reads CASSPTSDREFYGYTF. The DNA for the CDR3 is TGTGCCAGCAGCCCAACCTCGGACAGGGAATTCTATGGCTACACCTTC.

CDR3 residues: CASSVAGNPDTQYF. CDR3 sequence (DNA): TGTGCCAGCAGCGTAGCGGGGAACCCAGATACGCAGTATTTT. The chain recombines TRBV9 with TRBJ2-3; the D gene is possibly TRBD2 (5 bases). Germline values: CDR1 SGDLS, CDR2 YYNGEE. V was cut by 0 bases and J by 4 bases, with 9 bases left in between. This CDR3 is built from 14 residues.

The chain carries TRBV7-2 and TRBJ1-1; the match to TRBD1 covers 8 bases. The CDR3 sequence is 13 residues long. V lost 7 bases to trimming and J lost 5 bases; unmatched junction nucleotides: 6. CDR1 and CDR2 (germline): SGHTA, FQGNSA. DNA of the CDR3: TGTGCCAGCACCTGGACAGGGAAGACTGAAGCTTTCTTT. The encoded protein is CASTWTGKTEAFF.

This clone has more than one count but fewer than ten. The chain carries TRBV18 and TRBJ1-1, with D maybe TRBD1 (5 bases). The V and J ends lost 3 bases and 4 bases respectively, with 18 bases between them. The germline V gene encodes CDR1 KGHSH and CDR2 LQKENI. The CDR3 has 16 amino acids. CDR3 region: CASSPKLGGGITEAFF. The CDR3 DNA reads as TGTGCCAGCTCACCCAAATTGGGGGGAGGAATCACTGAAGCTTTCTTT.

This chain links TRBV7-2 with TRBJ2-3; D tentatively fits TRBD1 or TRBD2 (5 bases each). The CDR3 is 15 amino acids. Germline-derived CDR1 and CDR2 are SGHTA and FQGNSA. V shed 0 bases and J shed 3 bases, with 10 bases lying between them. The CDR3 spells CASSLARGRTDTQYF. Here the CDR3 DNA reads TGTGCCAGCAGCTTAGCTCGGGGCCGGACAGATACGCAGTATTTT.

CDR3 in amino acids: CASSMAANQPQHF. CDR3 nucleotides: TGTGCCAGTAGTATGGCAGCTAATCAGCCCCAGCATTTT. The rearrangement uses TRBV19 and TRBJ1-5; D uncertain. This CDR3 is built from 13 residues. CDR1 LNHDA and CDR2 SQIVND come from the germline V gene (reference sequence). V was trimmed by 3 bases and J by 4 bases, leaving 7 bases between them.

The CDR3: CASTLSGNGYTF. In nucleotides, the CDR3 is TGTGCCAGCACTCTGTCGGGGAACGGCTACACCTTC. The chain carries TRBV9 and TRBJ1-2; unclear D gene. In germline, CDR1 is SGDLS, CDR2 YYNGEE. Between the trimmed V and J ends, which lost 6 bases and 8 bases, there was a span of 14 bases. The CDR3 spans 12 residues.

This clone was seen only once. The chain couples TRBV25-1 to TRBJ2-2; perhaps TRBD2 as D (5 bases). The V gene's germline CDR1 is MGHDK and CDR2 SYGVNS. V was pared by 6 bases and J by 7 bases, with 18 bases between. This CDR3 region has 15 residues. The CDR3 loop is CASSPILTGSGELFF. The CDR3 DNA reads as TGTGCCAGCAGCCCTATTTTAACTGGGAGCGGGGAGCTGTTTTTT.

The CDR3 spells CASSFGAGGEKLFF. The CDR3 DNA reads as TGCGCCAGCAGCTTCGGTGCGGGGGGTGAAAAACTGTTTTTT. The chain recombines TRBV5-1 with TRBJ1-4, with TRBD1 as a possible D gene (5 bases). CDR1 and CDR2 (germline): SGHRS, YFSETQ. V was clipped by 2 bases and J by 7 bases, with 12 bases between them. The CDR3 consists of 14 residues.

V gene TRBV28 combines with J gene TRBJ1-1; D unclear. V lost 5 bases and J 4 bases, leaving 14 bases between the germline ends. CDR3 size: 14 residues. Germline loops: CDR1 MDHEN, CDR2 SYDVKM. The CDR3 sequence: CASSLIEGGTEAFF. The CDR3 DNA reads TGTGCCAGCAGTCTTATCGAGGGAGGCACTGAAGCTTTCTTT.

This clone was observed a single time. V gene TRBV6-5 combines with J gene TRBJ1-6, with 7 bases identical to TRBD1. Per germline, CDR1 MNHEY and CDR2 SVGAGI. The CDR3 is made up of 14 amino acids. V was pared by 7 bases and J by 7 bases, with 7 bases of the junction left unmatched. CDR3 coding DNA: TGTGCCAGCACCAAGGGACAGACCAATTCACCCCTCCACTTT. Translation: CASTKGQTNSPLHF.

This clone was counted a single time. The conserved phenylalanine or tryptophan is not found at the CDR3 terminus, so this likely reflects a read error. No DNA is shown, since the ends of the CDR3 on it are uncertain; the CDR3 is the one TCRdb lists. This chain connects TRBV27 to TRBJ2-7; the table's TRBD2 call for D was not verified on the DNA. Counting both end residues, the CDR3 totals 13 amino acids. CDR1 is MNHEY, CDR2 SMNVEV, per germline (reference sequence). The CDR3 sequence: CASSLSPGLAGVY.

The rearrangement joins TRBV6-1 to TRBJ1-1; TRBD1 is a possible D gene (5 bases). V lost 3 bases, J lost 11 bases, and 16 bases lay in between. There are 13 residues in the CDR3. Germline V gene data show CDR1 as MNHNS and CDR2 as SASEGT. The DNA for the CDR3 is TGTGCCAGCAGTGAGAAGCTGGGGGGTCGGGCTTTCTTT. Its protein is CASSEKLGGRAFF.

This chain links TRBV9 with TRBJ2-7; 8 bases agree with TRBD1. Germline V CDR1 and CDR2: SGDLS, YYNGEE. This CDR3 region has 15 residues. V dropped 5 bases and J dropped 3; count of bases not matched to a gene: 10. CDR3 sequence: CASSSGIQGDYEQYF. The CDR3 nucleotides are TGTGCCAGCAGTTCAGGAATACAGGGGGACTACGAGCAGTACTTC. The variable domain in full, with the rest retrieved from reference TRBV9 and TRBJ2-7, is DSGVTQTPKHLITATGQRVTLRCSPRSGDLSVYWYQQSLDQGLQFLIQYYNGEERAKGNILERFSAQQFPDLHSELNLSSLELGDSALYFCASSSGIQGDYEQYFGPGTRLTVT.

As DNA, the CDR3 is TGCAGTGCTATTCAGGGGCGTGAGCAGTACTTC. Its translation: CSAIQGREQYF. This chain uses TRBV20-1 with TRBJ2-7; D is perhaps TRBD1 (6 bases). Germline V gene data show CDR1 as DFQATT and CDR2 as SNEGSKA (reference sequence). V was shortened by 4 bases and J by 7 bases, with 11 bases between the two germline ends. This CDR3 region has 11 residues.

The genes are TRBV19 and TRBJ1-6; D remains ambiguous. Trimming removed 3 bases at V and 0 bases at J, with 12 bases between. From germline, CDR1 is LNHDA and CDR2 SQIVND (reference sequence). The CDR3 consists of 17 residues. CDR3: CASSISGRSSYNSPLHF. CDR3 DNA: TGTGCCAGTAGTATCAGTGGCCGGAGCTCCTATAATTCACCCCTCCACTTT.

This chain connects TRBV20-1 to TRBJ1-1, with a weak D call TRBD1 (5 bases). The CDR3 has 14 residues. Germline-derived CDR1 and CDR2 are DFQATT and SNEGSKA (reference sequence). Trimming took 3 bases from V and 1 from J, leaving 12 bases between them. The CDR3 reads CSASRDGQNTEAFF. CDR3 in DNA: TGCAGTGCTAGTAGGGACGGACAGAACACTGAAGCTTTCTTT.

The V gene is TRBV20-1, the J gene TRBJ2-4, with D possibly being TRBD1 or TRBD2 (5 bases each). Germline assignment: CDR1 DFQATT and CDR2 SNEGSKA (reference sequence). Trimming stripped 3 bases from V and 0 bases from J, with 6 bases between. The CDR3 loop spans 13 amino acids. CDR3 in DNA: TGCAGTGCTAGTGGGGGAGCCAAAAACATTCAGTACTTC. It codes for CSASGGAKNIQYF.

CDR3 coding DNA: TGTGCCAGCAGTGTTCCGGGACGGGGGAGAAATCAGCCCCAGCATTTT. Its protein is CASSVPGRGRNQPQHF. The chain links TRBV28 to TRBJ1-5, with D possibly TRBD1 on 5 matching bases. The CDR3 covers 16 residues. Germline CDR1 MDHEN, CDR2 SYDVKM. Deletions cut 5 bases from V and 4 bases from J, with 18 bases between.

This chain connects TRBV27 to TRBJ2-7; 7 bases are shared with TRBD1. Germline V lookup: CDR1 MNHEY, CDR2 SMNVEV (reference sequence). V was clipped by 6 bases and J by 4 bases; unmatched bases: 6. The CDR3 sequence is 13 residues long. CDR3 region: CASSRRGLYEQYF. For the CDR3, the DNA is TGTGCCAGCAGCCGTAGGGGGCTTTACGAGCAGTACTTC.

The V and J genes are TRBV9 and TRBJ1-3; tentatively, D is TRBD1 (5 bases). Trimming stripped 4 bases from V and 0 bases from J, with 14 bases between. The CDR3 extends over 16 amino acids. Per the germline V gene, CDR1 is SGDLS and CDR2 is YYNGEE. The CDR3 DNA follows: TGTGCCAGCAGCCCCAATTGGCAGGGCTCTGGAAACACCATATATTTT. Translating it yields CASSPNWQGSGNTIYF.

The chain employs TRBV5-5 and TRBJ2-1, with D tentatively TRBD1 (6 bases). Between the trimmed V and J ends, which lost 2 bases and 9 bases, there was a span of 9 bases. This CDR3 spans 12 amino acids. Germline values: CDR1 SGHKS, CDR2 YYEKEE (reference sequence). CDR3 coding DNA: TGTGCCAGCAGCTTCAACAGGGTTGAGCAGTTCTTC. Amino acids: CASSFNRVEQFF.

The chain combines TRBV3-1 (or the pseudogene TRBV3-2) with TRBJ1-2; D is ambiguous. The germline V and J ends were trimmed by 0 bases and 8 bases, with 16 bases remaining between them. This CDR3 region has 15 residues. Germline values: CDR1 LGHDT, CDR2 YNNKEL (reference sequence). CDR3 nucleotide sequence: TGTGCCAGCAGCCAAGATTCCAGGACTAGTTACGGCTACACCTTC. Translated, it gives CASSQDSRTSYGYTF.

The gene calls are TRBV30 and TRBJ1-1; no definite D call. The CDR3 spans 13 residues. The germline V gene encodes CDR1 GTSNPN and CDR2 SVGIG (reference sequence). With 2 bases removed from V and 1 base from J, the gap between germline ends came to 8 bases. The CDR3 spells CAWSRQENTEAFF. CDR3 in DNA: TGTGCCTGGAGTAGGCAGGAGAACACTGAAGCTTTCTTT. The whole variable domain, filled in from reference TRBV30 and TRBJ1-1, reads SQTIHQWPATLVQPVGSPLSLECTVEGTSNPNLYWYRQAAGRGLQLLFYSVGIGQISSEVPQNLSASRPQDRQFILSSKKLLLSDSGFYLCAWSRQENTEAFFGQGTRLTVV.

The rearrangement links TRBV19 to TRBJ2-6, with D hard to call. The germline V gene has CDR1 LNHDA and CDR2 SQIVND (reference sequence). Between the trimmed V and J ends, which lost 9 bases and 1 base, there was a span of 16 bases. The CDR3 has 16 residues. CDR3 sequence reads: CASSRRTGSGANVLTF. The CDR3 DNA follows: TGTGCCAGCTCAAGACGTACTGGTTCTGGGGCCAACGTCCTGACTTTC. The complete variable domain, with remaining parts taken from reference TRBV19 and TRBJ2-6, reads DGGITQSPKYLFRKEGQNVTLSCEQNLNHDAMYWYRQDPGQGLRLIYYSQIVNDFQKGDIAEGYSVSREKKESFPLTVTSAQKNPTAFYLCASSRRTGSGANVLTFGAGSRLTVL.